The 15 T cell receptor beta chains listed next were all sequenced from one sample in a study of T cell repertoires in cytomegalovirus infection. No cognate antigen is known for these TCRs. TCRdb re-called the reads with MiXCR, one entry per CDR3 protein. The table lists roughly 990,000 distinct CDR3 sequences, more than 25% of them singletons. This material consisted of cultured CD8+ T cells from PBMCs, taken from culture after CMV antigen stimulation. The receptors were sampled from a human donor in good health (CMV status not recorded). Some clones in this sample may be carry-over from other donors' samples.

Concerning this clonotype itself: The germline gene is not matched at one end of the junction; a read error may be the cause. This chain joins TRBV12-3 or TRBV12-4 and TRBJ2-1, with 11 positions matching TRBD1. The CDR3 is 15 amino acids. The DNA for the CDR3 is TGTGCCAGCAGAGCGGGACAGGGGGAATACAATGAGCAGGTCTTC. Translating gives CASRAGQGEYNEQVF.

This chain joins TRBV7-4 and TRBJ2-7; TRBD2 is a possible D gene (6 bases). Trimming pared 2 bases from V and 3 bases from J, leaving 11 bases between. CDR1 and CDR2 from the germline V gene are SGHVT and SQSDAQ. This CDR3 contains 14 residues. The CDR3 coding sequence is TGTGCCAGCAGCTTACTCCCGGGACTCTACGAGCAGTACTTC. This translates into CASSLLPGLYEQYF.

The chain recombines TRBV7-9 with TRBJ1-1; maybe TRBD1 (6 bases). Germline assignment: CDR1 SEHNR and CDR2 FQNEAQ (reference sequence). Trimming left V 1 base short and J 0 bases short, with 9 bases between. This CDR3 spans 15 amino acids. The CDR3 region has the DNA TGTGCCAGCAGCTTAGAAAGGGGGGTGAACACTGAAGCTTTCTTT. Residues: CASSLERGVNTEAFF.

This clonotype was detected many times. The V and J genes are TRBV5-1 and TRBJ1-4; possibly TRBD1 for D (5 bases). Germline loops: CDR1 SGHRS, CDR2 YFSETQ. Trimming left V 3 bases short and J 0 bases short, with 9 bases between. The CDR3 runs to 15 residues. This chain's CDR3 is CASSWQGSTNEKLFF. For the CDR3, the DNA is TGCGCCAGCAGCTGGCAGGGATCAACTAATGAAAAACTGTTTTTT.

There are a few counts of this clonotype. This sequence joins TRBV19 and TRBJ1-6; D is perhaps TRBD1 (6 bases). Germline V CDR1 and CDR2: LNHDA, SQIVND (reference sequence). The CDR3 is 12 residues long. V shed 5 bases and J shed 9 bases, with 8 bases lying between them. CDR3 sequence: CASSSDSSPLHF. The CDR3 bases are TGTGCCAGTAGTTCGGACAGTTCACCCCTCCACTTT.

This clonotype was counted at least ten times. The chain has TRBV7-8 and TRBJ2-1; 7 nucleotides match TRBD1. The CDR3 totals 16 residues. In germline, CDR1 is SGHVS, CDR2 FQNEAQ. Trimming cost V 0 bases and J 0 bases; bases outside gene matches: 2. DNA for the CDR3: TGTGCCAGCAGCTTAGCCCCAGGGGGCTCCTACAATGAGCAGTTCTTC. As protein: CASSLAPGGSYNEQFF.

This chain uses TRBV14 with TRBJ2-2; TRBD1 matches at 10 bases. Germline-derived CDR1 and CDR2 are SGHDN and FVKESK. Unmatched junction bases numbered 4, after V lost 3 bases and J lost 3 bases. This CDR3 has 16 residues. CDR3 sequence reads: CASSQDGQGDTGELFF. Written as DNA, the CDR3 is TGTGCCAGCAGCCAGGACGGACAGGGGGACACCGGGGAGCTGTTTTTT.

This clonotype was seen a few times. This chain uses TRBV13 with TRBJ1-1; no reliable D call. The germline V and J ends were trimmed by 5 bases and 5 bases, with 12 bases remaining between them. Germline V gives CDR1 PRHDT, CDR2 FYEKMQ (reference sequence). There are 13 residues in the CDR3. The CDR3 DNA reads TGTGCCAGCAGCCGAGACCGGTGGACTGAAGCTTTCTTT. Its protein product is CASSRDRWTEAFF.

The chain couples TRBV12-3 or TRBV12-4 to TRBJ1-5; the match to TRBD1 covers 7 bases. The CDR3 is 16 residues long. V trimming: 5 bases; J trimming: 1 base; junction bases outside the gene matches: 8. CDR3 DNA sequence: TGTGCCAGCAGTCCATTCGACAGGGAAAGCAATCAGCCCCAGCATTTT. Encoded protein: CASSPFDRESNQPQHF.

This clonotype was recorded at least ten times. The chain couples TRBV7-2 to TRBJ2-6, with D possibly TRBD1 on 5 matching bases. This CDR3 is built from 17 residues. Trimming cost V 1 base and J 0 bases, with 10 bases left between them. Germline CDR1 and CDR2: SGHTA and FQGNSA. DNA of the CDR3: TGTGCCAGCAGCTTAGTGGCCAGGGCCTCTGGGGCCAACGTCCTGACTTTC. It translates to CASSLVARASGANVLTF.

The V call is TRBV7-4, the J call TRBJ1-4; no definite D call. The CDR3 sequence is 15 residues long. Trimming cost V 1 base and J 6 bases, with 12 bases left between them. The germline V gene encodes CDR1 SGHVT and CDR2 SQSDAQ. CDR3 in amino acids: CASSLVPTFDEKLFF. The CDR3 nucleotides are TGTGCCAGCAGCTTAGTCCCAACGTTCGATGAAAAACTGTTTTTT.

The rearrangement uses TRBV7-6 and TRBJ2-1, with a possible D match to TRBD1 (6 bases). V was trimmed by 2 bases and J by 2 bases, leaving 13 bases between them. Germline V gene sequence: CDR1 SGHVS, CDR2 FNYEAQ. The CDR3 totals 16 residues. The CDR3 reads CASSLPRQEAYNEQFF. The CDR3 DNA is TGTGCCAGCAGCTTACCCCGACAGGAGGCCTACAATGAGCAGTTCTTC.

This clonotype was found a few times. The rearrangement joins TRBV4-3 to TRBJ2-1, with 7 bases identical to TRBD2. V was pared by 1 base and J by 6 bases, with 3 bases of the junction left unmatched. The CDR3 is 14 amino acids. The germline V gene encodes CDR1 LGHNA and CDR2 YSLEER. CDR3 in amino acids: CASSQGRGSNEQFF. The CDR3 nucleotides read TGCGCCAGCAGCCAAGGGCGCGGGAGCAATGAGCAGTTCTTC.

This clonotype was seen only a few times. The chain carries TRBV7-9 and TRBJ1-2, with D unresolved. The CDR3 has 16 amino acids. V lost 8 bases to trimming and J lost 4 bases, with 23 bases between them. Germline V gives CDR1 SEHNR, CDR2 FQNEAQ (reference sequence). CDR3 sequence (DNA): TGTGCCAGCTTTGGGTGGTTGACCCCTCGCGTCTATGGCTACACCTTC. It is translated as CASFGWLTPRVYGYTF.

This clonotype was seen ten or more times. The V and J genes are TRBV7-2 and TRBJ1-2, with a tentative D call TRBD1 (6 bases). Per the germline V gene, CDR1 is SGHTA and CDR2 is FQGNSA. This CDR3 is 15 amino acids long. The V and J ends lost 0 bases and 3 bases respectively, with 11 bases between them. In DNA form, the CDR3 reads TGTGCCAGCAGCTTAGCAGGGGGGCGCGACTATGGCTACACCTTC. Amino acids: CASSLAGGRDYGYTF.